A selection of T cell receptor beta chains follows, all from one sample in a study of response to subunit inactivated influenza vaccine. One entry per CDR3 protein results from TCRdb running MiXCR on the RT-PCR reads. Among about 570,000 distinct CDR3 sequences listed, roughly 12% were seen once. The sample was PBMCs from blood, taken on the day of vaccination. The receptors here all came from a man aged 50 to 59 who received an inactivated influenza vaccine. Each CDR3 is given with its conserved first and last residue. Each record gives: J gene, V gene, CDR3 protein.

j_gene: TRBJ2-5; v_gene: TRBV15; CDR3aa: CATSRGPVRDGLSQYF
j_gene: TRBJ2-1; v_gene: TRBV29-1; CDR3aa: CSVELKASSYNEQFF
j_gene: TRBJ1-2; v_gene: TRBV15; CDR3aa: CATSRDLSRGGMGYGYTF
j_gene: TRBJ2-3; v_gene: TRBV10-1; CDR3aa: CASSEGKQTDTQYF
j_gene: TRBJ2-1; v_gene: TRBV12-3/TRBV12-4; CDR3aa: CASSGNLRGNEQFF
j_gene: TRBJ2-4; v_gene: TRBV5-1; CDR3aa: CASSLGDAKNIQYF
j_gene: TRBJ2-7; v_gene: TRBV10-3; CDR3aa: CAISESLAGPKSYEQYF
j_gene: TRBJ1-2; v_gene: TRBV28; CDR3aa: CASSTPPTWGYTF
j_gene: TRBJ2-7; v_gene: TRBV20-1; CDR3aa: CSATRTSGRGMGYEQYF
j_gene: TRBJ2-1; v_gene: TRBV9; CDR3aa: CASSFPLRGGLDEQFF